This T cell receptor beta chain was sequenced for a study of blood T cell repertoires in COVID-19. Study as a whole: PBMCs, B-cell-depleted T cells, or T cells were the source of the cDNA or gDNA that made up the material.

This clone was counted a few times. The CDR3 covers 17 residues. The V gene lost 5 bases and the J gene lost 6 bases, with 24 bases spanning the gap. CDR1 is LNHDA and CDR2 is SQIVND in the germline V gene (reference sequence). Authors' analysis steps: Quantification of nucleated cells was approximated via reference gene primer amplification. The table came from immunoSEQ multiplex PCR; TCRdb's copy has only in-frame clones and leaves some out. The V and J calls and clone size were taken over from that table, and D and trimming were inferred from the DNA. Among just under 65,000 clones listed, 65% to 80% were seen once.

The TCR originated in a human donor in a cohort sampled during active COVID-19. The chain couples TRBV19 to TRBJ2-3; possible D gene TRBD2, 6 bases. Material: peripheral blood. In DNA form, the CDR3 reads TGTGCCAGTAGTGGGATGATCGTGGCGGGGTCTGTCGATACGCAGTATTTT. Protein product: CASSGMIVAGSVDTQYF.